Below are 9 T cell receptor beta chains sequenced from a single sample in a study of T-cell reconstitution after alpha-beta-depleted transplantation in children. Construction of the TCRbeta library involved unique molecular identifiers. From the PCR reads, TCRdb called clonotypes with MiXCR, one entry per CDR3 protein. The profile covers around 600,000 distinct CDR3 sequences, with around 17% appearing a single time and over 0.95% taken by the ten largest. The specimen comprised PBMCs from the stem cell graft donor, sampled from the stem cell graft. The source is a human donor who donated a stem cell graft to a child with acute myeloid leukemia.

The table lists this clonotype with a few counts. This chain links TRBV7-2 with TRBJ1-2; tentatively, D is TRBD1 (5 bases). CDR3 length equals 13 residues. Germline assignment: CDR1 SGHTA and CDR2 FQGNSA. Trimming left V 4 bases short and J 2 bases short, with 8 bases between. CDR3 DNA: TGTGCCAGCAGCTACGACAGAAACTATGGCTACACCTTC. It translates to CASSYDRNYGYTF.

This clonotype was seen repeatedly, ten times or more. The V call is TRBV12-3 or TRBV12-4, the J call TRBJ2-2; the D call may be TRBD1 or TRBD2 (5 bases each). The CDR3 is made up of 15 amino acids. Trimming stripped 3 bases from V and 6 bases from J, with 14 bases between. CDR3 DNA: TGTGCCAGCAGTTTCGGGACGGGAATTGCCGGGGAGCTGTTTTTT. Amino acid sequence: CASSFGTGIAGELFF.

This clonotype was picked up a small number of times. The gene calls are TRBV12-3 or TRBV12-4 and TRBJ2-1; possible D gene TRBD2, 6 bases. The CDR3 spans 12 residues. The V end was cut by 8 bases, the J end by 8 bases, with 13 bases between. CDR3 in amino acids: CASGTGDHEQFF. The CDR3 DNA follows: TGTGCCAGCGGAACGGGAGACCATGAGCAGTTCTTC.

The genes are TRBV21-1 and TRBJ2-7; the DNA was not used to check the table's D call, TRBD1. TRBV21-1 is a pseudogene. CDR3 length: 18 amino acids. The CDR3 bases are TGTGCCAGCAGCAAATACTTTCTTACCGGGACAGGGACCTACGAGCAGTACTTC. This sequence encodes CASSKYFLTGTGTYEQYF.

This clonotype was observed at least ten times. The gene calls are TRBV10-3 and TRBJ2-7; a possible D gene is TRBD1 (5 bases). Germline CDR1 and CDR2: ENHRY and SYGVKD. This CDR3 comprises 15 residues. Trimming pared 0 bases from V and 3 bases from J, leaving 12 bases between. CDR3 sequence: CAISESQGLGYEQYF. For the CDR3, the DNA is TGTGCCATCAGTGAGTCTCAGGGTTTGGGCTACGAGCAGTACTTC.

The chain's CDR3 is CASSQFGEAFF. In DNA, the CDR3 is TGTGCCAGCAGCCAGTTCGGTGAAGCTTTCTTT. The chain joins TRBV12-3 or TRBV12-4 to TRBJ1-1; D gene uncertain. V was trimmed by 6 bases and J by 7 bases, leaving 9 bases between them. This CDR3 region has 11 residues.

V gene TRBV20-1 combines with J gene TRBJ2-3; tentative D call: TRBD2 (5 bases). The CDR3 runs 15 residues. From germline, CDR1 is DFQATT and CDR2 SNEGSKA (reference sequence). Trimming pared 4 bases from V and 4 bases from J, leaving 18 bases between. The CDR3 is CSATPGSPGPDTQYF. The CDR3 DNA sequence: TGCAGTGCTACACCGGGATCCCCGGGCCCAGATACGCAGTATTTT.

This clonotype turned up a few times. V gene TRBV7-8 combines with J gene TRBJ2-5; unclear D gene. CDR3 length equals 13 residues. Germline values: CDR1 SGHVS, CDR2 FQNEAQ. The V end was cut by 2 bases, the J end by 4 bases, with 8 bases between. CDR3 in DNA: TGTGCCAGCAGCTTATCCTGGATAGAGACCCAGTACTTC. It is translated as CASSLSWIETQYF.

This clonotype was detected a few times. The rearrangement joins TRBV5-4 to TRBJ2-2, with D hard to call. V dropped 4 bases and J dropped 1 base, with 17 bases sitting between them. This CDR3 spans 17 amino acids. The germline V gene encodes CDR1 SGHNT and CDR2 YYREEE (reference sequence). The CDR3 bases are TGTGCCAGCAGCCTGGGCGCTAATGCAATGAACACCGGGGAGCTGTTTTTT. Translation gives CASSLGANAMNTGELFF.